This entry features one T cell receptor beta chain sequence. This clone's antigen is unknown. No base-level quality is on record; no much larger clone is a single base apart. This specimen belongs to a study of blood T cell repertoires in COVID-19 (TCRdb year 2020). For context, the study as a whole: Samples from collaborators originated in the United States, Italy and Spain and spanned both the acute and convalescent phases of COVID-19. Samples came from the ongoing ImmuneRACE study (first 160 participants) plus 1,254 subjects from 6 global collaborators. Where HLA class I and class II types were available, the types were taken from metadata supplied by the sample provider, not from assay-based typing. A de-identified subject ID, COVID-19 status, age in years and sex were almost always included in the sample metadata. The material from the prospective study consisted of cDNA or gDNA derived from T cells, B-cell-depleted T cells, or PBMCs. The repertoires were released in a freely available public database meant as a resource for research on the immune response to SARS-CoV-2. The dataset comprised deeply sampled blood TCRbeta repertoires from subjects exposed to, actively infected with, or recovered from COVID-19.

TCRbeta CDR3 regions were amplified from genomic DNA by means of the immunoSEQ Assay, a bias-controlled multiplex PCR. The published analysis was carried out like this. The number of nucleated cells in each sample was estimated from the amplification of reference gene primers within the assay. Sequence reads were collapsed and filtered to measure the absolute abundance of every unique TCRbeta CDR3 rearrangement. Productive Simpson clonality was computed per sample as the square root of Simpson's diversity index over productive rearrangements. TCRdb re-hosts the immuneACCESS table, in-frame sequences only. Its copies lack some clones; in the studies checked, an unresolved V gene accounts for under half of them, and the cause for the rest is not known. V and J calls and clone size are as listed in that table; D and trimming were resolved from the DNA. Within this sample are about 340,000 clones, with around nine tenths of them counted one time only. The top ten clones comprise about 7% of the sample.

One collaborating source in Seattle enrolled patients during active infection and followed them longitudinally through the course of disease. Whole blood was collected in K2EDTA tubes by collaborating institutions according to the institutions' own protocols. For TCRbeta analysis, collaborators shipped samples as frozen whole blood, isolated PBMCs, or DNA extracted from either of those sample types. Including cysteine and phenylalanine, the CDR3 has 15 amino acids. Just CDR3 DNA is preserved here, 45 bases in frame from base 1. At the junction V is shortened by 7 bases and J by 6 bases, with 21 bases in between. CDR1 and CDR2 are drawn from the germline V gene: SNHLY, FYNNEI. Study-level results and caveats: The quantity of clinical and demographic metadata differed by source and by participant and was supplied without curation.

The source is a woman in her 70s with COVID-19, enrolled during active disease. The sequence links TRBV2 to TRBJ1-2; a weak D assignment points to TRBD1 (5 bases agree). The sequencing sample was made of peripheral blood. The CDR3 is CASIELEGQVDGYTF. The DNA sequence is as follows: TGTGCCAGCATCGAACTGGAGGGGCAGGTTGATGGCTACACCTTC.